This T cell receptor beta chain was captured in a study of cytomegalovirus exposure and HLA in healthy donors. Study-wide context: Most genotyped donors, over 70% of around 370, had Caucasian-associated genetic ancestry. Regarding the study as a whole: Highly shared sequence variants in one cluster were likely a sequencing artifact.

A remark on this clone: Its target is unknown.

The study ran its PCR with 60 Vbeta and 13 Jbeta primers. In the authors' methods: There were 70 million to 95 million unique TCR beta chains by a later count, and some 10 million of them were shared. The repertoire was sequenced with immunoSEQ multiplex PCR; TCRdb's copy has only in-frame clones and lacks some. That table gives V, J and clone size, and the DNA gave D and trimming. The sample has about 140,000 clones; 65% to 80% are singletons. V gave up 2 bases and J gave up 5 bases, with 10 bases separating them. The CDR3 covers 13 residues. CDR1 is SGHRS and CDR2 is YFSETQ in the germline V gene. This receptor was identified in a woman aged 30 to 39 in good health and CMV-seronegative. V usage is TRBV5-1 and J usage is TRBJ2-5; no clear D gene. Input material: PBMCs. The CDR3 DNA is TGCGCCAGCAGCTTTCCGGCGGAGGAGACCCAGTACTTC. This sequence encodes CASSFPAEETQYF.